This T cell receptor (beta chain) came from a study of T-cell memory formation after mild COVID-19. This clonotype was found many times. A 5'RACE reaction primed in the constant segment made cDNA libraries of TCR alpha and TCR beta, and these carried sample barcodes and UMIs. TCRdb passed the 5' RACE reads through MiXCR, listing each CDR3 protein once. The data show some 320,000 distinct CDR3 sequences, with roughly an eighth seen just once and over 20% held by the top ten. CDR3 length equals 15 residues. The J segment lost 7 bases and the V segment lost 3 bases, leaving 9 bases of the junction unmatched. Germline CDR1 reads SGHTA; CDR2 reads FQGNSA.

This rearrangement joins TRBV7-2 to TRBJ1-5; 7 bases line up with TRBD1. The sequence came from a man between 18 and 29 years old who had mild COVID-19 (a few samples of this study predate the infection). Cell type and time point are not known. Material: PBMCs or a T cell subset sorted from them (not recorded which). CDR3 DNA: TGTGCCAGCAGCTTCTCGGAGGGGGCGAAACAGCCCCAGCATTTT. It translates to CASSFSEGAKQPQHF.